Detailed here is one T cell receptor beta chain. The record originates from a study of blood T cell repertoires in COVID-19. Across the whole study: The United States, Italy and Spain supplied acute and convalescent COVID-19 samples. T cells, B-cell-depleted T cells, or PBMCs supplied cDNA or gDNA.

CDR1 MDHEN and CDR2 SYDVKM come from the germline V gene. The CDR3 runs 14 residues. The germline V and J ends were trimmed by 3 bases and 4 bases, with 12 bases remaining between them. Original processing notes: Reference gene primer amplification gave nucleated cell count estimates. Method: immunoSEQ multiplex PCR; TCRdb's copy keeps in-frame clones and lacks some. D and trimming were read from the DNA, whereas the V and J calls and clone size are those reported in that table. The sample lists around 72,000 clones, 75% to 90% occurring once. The sequence was obtained from an elderly woman with acute or convalescent COVID-19. Input material: peripheral blood. The chain combines TRBV28 with TRBJ1-2; tentatively, D is TRBD1 (5 bases). The CDR3 bases are TGTGCCAGCAGTTTGGGGCAAGCAAGCTATGGCTACACCTTC. Protein sequence: CASSLGQASYGYTF.